This T cell receptor beta chain was observed in a study of cytomegalovirus exposure and HLA in healthy donors. General study results and limits: The study put 150 or so TCR beta chains on its list as cytomegalovirus-associated.

Concerning this clone: What it binds is unknown.

The CDR3 totals 15 residues. The ends were cut back, 1 base at V and 6 bases at J, with 13 bases in the middle. The germline gives CDR1 MGHDK, CDR2 SYGVNS. In the PCR, 60 Vbeta and 13 Jbeta primers were used. The repertoire was sequenced with immunoSEQ multiplex PCR; TCRdb's copy has only in-frame clones and lacks some. The sample holds 200,000 to 250,000 clones, just under 85% seen once. This TCR came from a woman between 40 and 50 years old in good health and CMV-seronegative. The specimen sequenced was PBMCs. The chain joins TRBV25-1 to TRBJ1-5; D unclear. As DNA, the CDR3 is TGTGCCAGCAGTGAATCGGGGAGGGTTGGTCAGCCCCAGCATTTT. This sequence encodes CASSESGRVGQPQHF.